The sequence of this T cell receptor (beta chain) was determined in a study of T cells in Graves' hyperthyroidism and ophthalmopathy. Diagnostic decisions used clinical symptoms, serum thyroxine and TRAb, thyroid ultrasound and orbital computed tomography. This clonotype was recorded many times. Its antigen is not identified. Broader study findings: Median prediction lead before ophthalmopathy onset was about 6.7 months with the model. Most thyroid clonotypes that were expanded above 0.001 also turned up in blood.

The V gene lost 6 bases and the J gene lost 0 bases, with 9 bases spanning the gap. This CDR3 has 15 amino acids. Germline V gene lookup returns CDR1 LGHNT and CDR2 FRNRAP. TCR beta CDR3 region amplification was performed from RNA transcripts. Initially, a first-round RT-PCR of the TCR CDR3 employed the HTBI primer set. TCRdb re-called the multiplex PCR reads with MiXCR, one entry per CDR3 protein. This sample has approximately 620,000 distinct CDR3 sequences, with about 15% found just once. This chain links TRBV12-5 with TRBJ2-6; D is uncertain. Source material: blood. The sequence was collected from a woman aged 25 to 39 with Graves' hyperthyroidism that later progressed to Graves' ophthalmopathy. The CDR3: CASGPSFSGANVLTF. CDR3 nucleotide sequence: TGTGCTAGTGGGCCATCATTCTCTGGGGCCAACGTCCTGACTTTC.